This T cell receptor (beta chain) stems from a study of T-cell reconstitution after alpha-beta-depleted transplantation in children (TCRdb year 2016). In the study overall: T-cell immune reconstitution after TCRalphabeta/CD19-depleted allogeneic hematopoietic cell transplantation in children was quantitatively tracked in the study by means of TCR repertoire profiling.

Library construction relied on PCR. The sample was run on an Illumina HiSeq 2500. To normalize quantification of the TCRbeta repertoire, the TCR libraries were built with molecular barcoding that relied on unique molecular identifiers. TCRdb reprocessed the public reads (quality trimming at Q25 with fastp, clone calling with MiXCR) and kept in-frame beta chains. Rows with a matching CDR3 protein are joined into one entry that keeps the most common DNA and genes. For this sample the table gives about 340,000 distinct CDR3 sequences, of which more than 10% were detected only once. The ten largest clonotypes hold 3.5% to 4.5% of the sample. Worth noting for this clonotype: Which antigen it targets is not known. No much larger clonotype is one base removed from it; base qualities were not supplied.

Sequences were derived from PBMCs, sampled from the stem cell graft. The TCR comes from a human donor who donated a stem cell graft to a child with Fanconi anemia.

The CDR3 loop reads CASSRAGTGTFNEQFF. The DNA sequence reads TGCGCCAGCAGTAGGGCAGGGACAGGAACGTTTAATGAGCAGTTCTTC. The sequence links TRBV10-2 to TRBJ2-1; TRBD1 fits 8 bases in the junction. Taken from the germline V gene, the CDR1 and CDR2 loops are WSHSY and SAAADI. The CDR3, from cysteine to phenylalanine, totals 16 residues. Only CDR3 DNA is held: 48 bases, read in frame from base 1. The germline V and J ends show losses of 5 bases and 7 bases respectively, and no gene match explains 13 bases of the junction.